This entry lists 24 T cell receptor beta chains sequenced from one sample in a study of cytomegalovirus exposure and HLA in healthy donors. This PCR relied on a set of 60 Vbeta primers and 13 Jbeta primers. Some clones are missing from TCRdb's copy, which holds only in-frame ones; the method was immunoSEQ multiplex PCR. The sample consists of roughly 230,000 clones, roughly 85% of them appearing once. Sequenced material: PBMCs. These receptors all stem from a girl aged 2 to 10 in good health and CMV-seronegative.

This clone was counted a few times. The V and J genes are TRBV30 and TRBJ2-3, with D possibly matching TRBD2 (6 bases). With 0 bases removed from V and 6 bases from J, the gap between germline ends came to 13 bases. This CDR3 has 14 residues. CDR1 GTSNPN and CDR2 SVGIG come from the germline V gene (reference sequence). The CDR3 region is CAWSVRESHDTQYF. The CDR3 DNA sequence: TGTGCCTGGAGTGTACGGGAGTCCCACGATACGCAGTATTTT.

The chain combines TRBV6-1 with TRBJ1-6; 11 bases fit TRBD1. Germline V lookup: CDR1 MNHNS, CDR2 SASEGT. V was clipped by 2 bases and J by 1 base; unmatched bases: 7. The length of the CDR3 is 19 residues. The CDR3 region is CASSERTGGSGSYNSPLHF. CDR3 coding DNA: TGTGCCAGCAGTGAACGGACAGGGGGCAGCGGTTCCTATAATTCACCCCTCCACTTT.

A note on this clone: One end of the junction is discordant with germline, which a read error may explain. This sample includes further DNA sequences coding for the same CDR3. This chain joins TRBV4-1 and TRBJ1-5, with no clear D. This CDR3 region has 15 residues. The germline gives CDR1 MGHRA, CDR2 YSYEKL. Here the CDR3 reads CASSQDGRSNQPQHF. The CDR3 coding sequence is TGCGCCAGCAGCCAAGATGGGCGAAGCAATCAGCCCCAGCATTTC.

The chain recombines TRBV30 with TRBJ1-1; D is unresolved. There are 13 residues in the CDR3. Per the germline V gene, CDR1 is GTSNPN and CDR2 is SVGIG (reference sequence). V lost 4 bases and J lost 0, with 9 bases in between. The CDR3 region has the DNA TGTGCCTGGACAGAAGTCTTGAACACTGAAGCTTTCTTT. It is translated as CAWTEVLNTEAFF.

The J gene is TRBJ2-3, the V gene TRBV5-1; no reliable D call. In germline, CDR1 is SGHRS, CDR2 YFSETQ. The CDR3 extends over 16 amino acids. The V end lost 4 bases, the J end lost 4 bases, and 19 bases lay between the germline ends. The CDR3 DNA follows: TGCGCCAGCAGCCCTGCCCCCGTCAGAACCTCAGATACGCAGTATTTT. Its protein is CASSPAPVRTSDTQYF.

This clone was seen only a few times. The chain couples TRBV7-2 to TRBJ2-1; D perhaps matches TRBD2 (5 bases). Trimming pared 4 bases from V and 0 bases from J, leaving 7 bases between. The CDR3 is 14 residues long. Germline assignment: CDR1 SGHTA and CDR2 FQGNSA. This CDR3 is CASSYRGSYNEQFF. Written as DNA, the CDR3 is TGTGCCAGCAGCTACCGGGGCTCCTACAATGAGCAGTTCTTC.

The V and J genes are TRBV5-8 and TRBJ2-7; no firm D call. Trimming removed 4 bases at V and 3 bases at J, with 17 bases between. Germline-derived CDR1 and CDR2 are SGHTS and YDEGEE. This CDR3 is 15 amino acids long. CDR3 in amino acids: CASSPSVSTYYEQYF. The CDR3 bases are TGTGCCAGCAGCCCGTCCGTATCAACCTACTACGAGCAGTACTTC. Full variable domain (outside the CDR3, taken from reference TRBV5-8 and TRBJ2-7): EAGVTQSPTHLIKTRGQQATLRCSPISGHTSVYWYQQALGLGLQFLLWYDEGEERNRGNFPPRFSGRQFPNYSSELNVNALELEDSALYLCASSPSVSTYYEQYFGPGTRLTVT.

The genes are TRBV14 and TRBJ2-3; 7 nucleotides line up with TRBD2. Germline V gene sequence: CDR1 SGHDN, CDR2 FVKESK. This CDR3 comprises 12 residues. V was clipped by 1 base and J by 9 bases; unmatched bases: 1. Here the CDR3 reads CASSQVGGTQYF. As DNA, the CDR3 is TGTGCCAGCAGCCAAGTGGGGGGGACGCAGTATTTT.

CDR3 sequence reads: CASSLAWDEQFF. CDR3 sequence (DNA): TGTGCCAGCAGCTTAGCCTGGGATGAGCAGTTCTTC. V and J are TRBV6-6 and TRBJ2-1; D gene ambiguous. Per germline, CDR1 MNHNY and CDR2 SVGAGI (reference sequence). CDR3 length: 12 residues. Trimming left V 6 bases short and J 8 bases short, with 11 bases between.

This chain's CDR3 is CASSQDLPSSYEQYF. DNA for the CDR3: TGCGCCAGCAGCCAAGATCTTCCGAGCTCCTACGAGCAGTACTTC. This chain connects TRBV4-1 to TRBJ2-7; no clear D. V was trimmed by 0 bases and J by 0 bases, leaving 9 bases between them. Germline V gene sequence: CDR1 MGHRA, CDR2 YSYEKL. The CDR3 length is 15 residues.

The CDR3 DNA reads as TGCGCCAGCAGCTCCCTGCGGGGAGGGAACACTGAAGCTTTCTTT. As protein: CASSSLRGGNTEAFF. The chain employs TRBV5-1 and TRBJ1-1; D remains unclear. Germline lookup yields CDR1 SGHRS and CDR2 YFSETQ. The CDR3 runs 15 residues. The V end lost 3 bases, the J end lost 1 base, and 13 bases lay between the germline ends.

The CDR3 nucleotides are TGCGCCAGCAGCTTGGGTCGTACAGGTGAAGCTTTCTTT. Translating gives CASSLGRTGEAFF. The chain uses TRBV5-1 and TRBJ1-1; D possibly corresponds to TRBD1 (5 bases). V lost 0 bases and J 7 bases, leaving 10 bases between the germline ends. The CDR3 is made up of 13 amino acids. The germline gives CDR1 SGHRS, CDR2 YFSETQ.

The J gene is TRBJ1-4, the V gene TRBV30, with D maybe TRBD1 (5 bases). The germline V gene has CDR1 GTSNPN and CDR2 SVGIG (reference sequence). Trimming pared 1 base from V and 8 bases from J, leaving 23 bases between. CDR3 length: 17 residues. The CDR3: CAWSEGNRHSGGEKLFF. DNA of the CDR3: TGTGCCTGGAGTGAAGGGAATAGACATTCTGGGGGGGAAAAACTGTTTTTT.

The chain is built from TRBV7-2 and TRBJ1-4, with 9 nucleotides matching TRBD1. The V segment lost 5 bases and the J segment 8 bases; nucleotides outside the gene matches: 9. Germline CDR1 is SGHTA and CDR2 is FQGNSA. The length of the CDR3 is 15 residues. The CDR3 bases are TGTGCCAGCAGCATGCCGGGACAGGGAAGGGAAAAACTGTTTTTT. This sequence encodes CASSMPGQGREKLFF.

As concerns this clone: One end of the junction does not line up with germline, which may come from a read error. The chain recombines TRBV30 with TRBJ2-7; a weak D match, TRBD1 (6 bases). The CDR3 has 11 residues. Looked up from germline, CDR1 is GTSNPN and CDR2 is SVGIG (reference sequence). The CDR3 sequence: CAWPPTGKTPF. The CDR3 bases are TGTGCCTGGCCTCCGACAGGAAAAACCCCTTTC.

In regard to this clone: The junction departs from germline at one end; a sequencing error may be responsible. Other DNA variants within this sample encode the same CDR3. The chain has TRBV7-9 and TRBJ2-5; TRBD2 matches at 11 bases. Germline values: CDR1 SEHNR, CDR2 FQNEAQ (reference sequence). The CDR3 runs 13 residues. The CDR3 reads CASSLAGGETQYF. DNA for the CDR3: TGTGCCAGCAGCCTAGCGGGAGGAGAGACCCAGTACTTC.

The chain couples TRBV4-1 to TRBJ1-5; 8 nucleotides match TRBD1. The CDR3 covers 15 residues. V shed 5 bases, J shed 2 bases, and the junction held 5 bases outside the gene matches. CDR1 and CDR2 (germline): MGHRA, YSYEKL. The chain's CDR3 is CASSIPGQGNQPQHF. Here the CDR3 DNA reads TGCGCCAGCAGCATTCCGGGACAGGGCAATCAGCCCCAGCATTTT.

This clone was seen once. This chain connects TRBV10-2 to TRBJ2-3, with a weak D call TRBD2 (7 bases). The CDR3 spans 15 residues. Germline V gene sequence: CDR1 WSHSY, CDR2 SAAADI. Trimming removed 3 bases from V and 2 bases from J, with 12 bases in between. The CDR3 loop reads CASSDRGGTTDTQYF. CDR3 DNA sequence: TGCGCCAGCAGTGATAGGGGGGGAACCACAGATACGCAGTATTTT.

This sequence joins TRBV2 and TRBJ1-2, with D possibly being TRBD1 (6 bases). The germline CDR1 and CDR2 sequences are SNHLY and FYNNEI. The CDR3 contains 14 residues. The V gene lost 6 bases and the J gene lost 3 bases, with 14 bases spanning the gap. The CDR3 is CASSLQGPDYGYTF. The CDR3 region has the DNA TGTGCCAGCAGCCTACAGGGTCCAGACTATGGCTACACCTTC.

The V and J genes are TRBV5-1 and TRBJ1-2; D not certain. V was clipped by 2 bases and J by 2 bases, with 7 bases between them. This CDR3 spans 13 amino acids. CDR1 is SGHRS, CDR2 YFSETQ, per germline. The CDR3 region is CASSLVANYGYTF. CDR3 in DNA: TGCGCCAGCAGCTTAGTGGCAAACTATGGCTACACCTTC.

The chain uses TRBV6-1 and TRBJ1-2; D not resolved. The CDR3 totals 11 residues. Looked up from germline, CDR1 is MNHNS and CDR2 is SASEGT. V was trimmed by 4 bases and J by 4 bases, leaving 4 bases between them. The CDR3 reads CASSAVYGYTF. The CDR3 nucleotides read TGTGCCAGCAGTGCAGTCTATGGCTACACCTTC.

The chain combines TRBV6-1 with TRBJ1-5, with TRBD1 as a possible D gene (6 bases). The CDR3 loop spans 14 amino acids. Germline lookup yields CDR1 MNHNS and CDR2 SASEGT. The V gene lost 0 bases and the J gene lost 7 bases, with 10 bases spanning the gap. The CDR3 reads CASSEAGGRQPQHF. The CDR3 nucleotides read TGTGCCAGCAGTGAAGCTGGGGGCCGACAGCCCCAGCATTTT.

The V and J genes are TRBV5-1 and TRBJ1-2; 8 bases are a match to TRBD1. Germline V gene sequence: CDR1 SGHRS, CDR2 YFSETQ. J lost 7 bases, V lost 0 bases, and 2 bases had no gene match. This CDR3 has 13 amino acids. CDR3 bases: TGCGCCAGCAGCTTGGGACAGGGGTCTGGCTACACCTTC. It specifies CASSLGQGSGYTF.

The V gene is TRBV29-1, the J gene TRBJ2-7; perhaps TRBD1 as D (6 bases). Trimming shortened V by 4 bases and J by 2 bases, and 15 bases separated the two germline ends. The CDR3 contains 14 residues. Germline loops: CDR1 SQVTM, CDR2 ANQGSEA. CDR3 in amino acids: CSVAGPGQTYEQYF. The CDR3 DNA follows: TGCAGCGTTGCCGGACCTGGACAGACCTACGAGCAGTACTTC.